These T cell receptor beta chains were read from a single sample in a study of control samples from healthy donors and cancer patients. Clones were read by immunoSEQ multiplex PCR, and TCRdb kept only the in-frame ones, dropping some. Counted here are about 170,000 clones, around 88% occurring once; the ten biggest clones make up under 5%. Sequencing input: blood. These receptors were obtained from a woman in her thirties in good health. Both conserved end residues are part of each CDR3. D genes are given only for firm matches. The size of a clone is reported for some rows only, either as once, few or many, or as a class for expanded clones.

v_call: TRBV5-1; clone_size: once; j_call: TRBJ2-2; d_call: TRBD1; cdr3_aa: CASSFGTGGFGELFF; cdr3_nt: TGCGCCAGCAGCTTTGGGACAGGGGGCTTCGGGGAGCTGTTTTTT
v_call: TRBV6-5; clone_size: -; j_call: TRBJ1-2; d_call: -; cdr3_aa: CASSYSINYGYTF; cdr3_nt: TGTGCCAGCAGTTACTCGATTAACTATGGCTACACCTTC
v_call: TRBV7-9; clone_size: -; j_call: TRBJ1-2; d_call: TRBD1; cdr3_aa: CASSSGTGGAFGYTF; cdr3_nt: TGTGCCAGCAGCTCCGGGACAGGGGGCGCGTTTGGCTACACCTTC
v_call: TRBV11-3; clone_size: -; j_call: TRBJ2-1; d_call: TRBD1; cdr3_aa: CASSLAGTGPSEQFF; cdr3_nt: TGTGCCAGCAGCCTTGCCGGGACAGGGCCTTCTGAGCAGTTCTTC
v_call: TRBV20-1; clone_size: -; j_call: TRBJ2-1; d_call: TRBD2; cdr3_aa: CSASRRAGGTGNEQFF; cdr3_nt: TGCAGTGCTAGTAGGAGAGCGGGAGGGACGGGAAATGAGCAGTTCTTC
v_call: TRBV4-1; clone_size: -; j_call: TRBJ2-3; d_call: TRBD2; cdr3_aa: CASSQVGGRARDTQYF; cdr3_nt: TGCGCCAGCAGCCAAGTTGGCGGGAGGGCCAGAGATACGCAGTATTTT
v_call: TRBV6-1; clone_size: -; j_call: TRBJ2-5; d_call: -; cdr3_aa: CASSESRKETQYF; cdr3_nt: TGTGCCAGCAGTGAAAGCAGAAAGGAGACCCAGTACTTC
v_call: TRBV19; clone_size: -; j_call: TRBJ1-4; d_call: TRBD1; cdr3_aa: CASSRTGTGNEKLFF; cdr3_nt: TGTGCCAGTAGTCGGACCGGGACAGGGAATGAAAAACTGTTTTTT
v_call: TRBV28; clone_size: many; j_call: TRBJ2-2; d_call: -; cdr3_aa: CASTYPGGTANTGELFF; cdr3_nt: TGTGCCAGCACCTACCCCGGAGGGACAGCTAACACCGGGGAGCTGTTTTTT
v_call: TRBV2; clone_size: -; j_call: TRBJ2-7; d_call: TRBD2; cdr3_aa: CASSAAGVILPYEQYF; cdr3_nt: TGTGCCAGCAGTGCGGCGGGAGTCATACTCCCCTACGAGCAGTACTTC
v_call: TRBV29-1; clone_size: once; j_call: TRBJ2-1; d_call: -; cdr3_aa: CSATPPVEQFF; cdr3_nt: TGCAGCGCGACGCCCCCCGTAGAGCAGTTCTTC
v_call: TRBV2; clone_size: -; j_call: TRBJ2-5; d_call: -; cdr3_aa: CASSPTLAGRETQYF; cdr3_nt: TGTGCCAGCAGCCCGACCCTGGCAGGGCGAGAGACCCAGTACTTC
v_call: TRBV9; clone_size: -; j_call: TRBJ1-6; d_call: -; cdr3_aa: CASSGGWGNSPLHF; cdr3_nt: TGTGCCAGCAGCGGCGGATGGGGGAATTCACCCCTCCACTTT
v_call: TRBV27; clone_size: -; j_call: TRBJ2-5; d_call: -; cdr3_aa: CASSLAAVQETQYF; cdr3_nt: TGTGCCAGCAGTTTAGCAGCAGTCCAAGAGACCCAGTACTTC
v_call: TRBV6-5; clone_size: -; j_call: TRBJ1-5; d_call: -; cdr3_aa: CASSSDGAQHF; cdr3_nt: TGTGCCAGCAGTTCTGACGGGGCCCAGCATTTT
v_call: TRBV29-1; clone_size: -; j_call: TRBJ2-1; d_call: TRBD2; cdr3_aa: CSVWTSGGARSNEQFF; cdr3_nt: TGCAGCGTTTGGACTAGCGGGGGGGCGAGGAGCAATGAGCAGTTCTTC
v_call: TRBV7-2; clone_size: once; j_call: TRBJ2-1; d_call: TRBD2; cdr3_aa: CASSSGLGIWNEQFF; cdr3_nt: TGTGCCAGCAGCTCGGGACTAGGGATTTGGAATGAGCAGTTCTTC
v_call: TRBV15; clone_size: few; j_call: TRBJ2-4; d_call: -; cdr3_aa: CATSRPAGQKNIQYF; cdr3_nt: TGTGCCACCAGCAGACCCGCGGGACAGAAAAACATTCAGTACTTC
v_call: TRBV10-3; clone_size: -; j_call: TRBJ2-3; d_call: TRBD2; cdr3_aa: CAISVSSGETDTQYF; cdr3_nt: TGTGCCATCAGTGTTAGTAGCGGGGAAACAGATACGCAGTATTTT
v_call: TRBV5-1; clone_size: -; j_call: TRBJ1-4; d_call: -; cdr3_aa: CASSLENRAGEKLFF; cdr3_nt: TGCGCCAGCAGCCTAGAGAACAGGGCAGGAGAAAAACTGTTTTTT
v_call: TRBV5-1; clone_size: -; j_call: TRBJ1-3; d_call: -; cdr3_aa: CASSSAPGSGNTIYF; cdr3_nt: TGCGCCAGCAGCTCAGCCCCTGGGTCTGGAAACACCATATATTTT
v_call: TRBV7-8; clone_size: once; j_call: TRBJ2-7; d_call: TRBD1; cdr3_aa: CASSLVFPGQGDEQYF; cdr3_nt: TGTGCCAGCAGCTTAGTCTTCCCGGGACAGGGGGACGAGCAGTACTTC
v_call: TRBV7-2; clone_size: -; j_call: TRBJ2-1; d_call: TRBD2; cdr3_aa: CASSTQSGRANNEQFF; cdr3_nt: TGTGCCAGCAGCACCCAAAGCGGGAGGGCCAACAATGAGCAGTTCTTC
v_call: TRBV19; clone_size: -; j_call: TRBJ1-2; d_call: TRBD1; cdr3_aa: CASSIIHPGQGGSYTF; cdr3_nt: TGTGCCAGTAGTATAATCCATCCGGGACAGGGAGGGAGCTACACCTTC
v_call: TRBV10-1; clone_size: -; j_call: TRBJ2-4; d_call: -; cdr3_aa: CASSENQAKNIQYF; cdr3_nt: TGCGCCAGCAGTGAGAATCAAGCCAAAAACATTCAGTACTTC
v_call: TRBV30; clone_size: -; j_call: TRBJ1-5; d_call: -; cdr3_aa: CAWSVGSRQPQHF; cdr3_nt: TGTGCCTGGAGTGTAGGCTCCAGGCAGCCCCAGCATTTT
v_call: TRBV28; clone_size: -; j_call: TRBJ1-1; d_call: -; cdr3_aa: CASSFGRGKTEAFF; cdr3_nt: TGTGCCAGCAGTTTCGGCAGGGGAAAGACTGAAGCTTTCTTT
v_call: TRBV6-5; clone_size: -; j_call: TRBJ2-5; d_call: -; cdr3_aa: CASRRDSQETQYF; cdr3_nt: TGTGCCAGCAGGCGGGACTCCCAAGAGACCCAGTACTTC
v_call: TRBV29-1; clone_size: -; j_call: TRBJ1-1; d_call: -; cdr3_aa: CSVDGLQGNTEAFF; cdr3_nt: TGCAGCGTTGATGGTCTCCAGGGGAACACTGAAGCTTTCTTT
v_call: TRBV16; clone_size: -; j_call: TRBJ2-7; d_call: -; cdr3_aa: CASSQSILDRPYEQYF; cdr3_nt: TGTGCCAGCAGCCAATCGATCCTGGACAGACCGTACGAGCAGTACTTC
v_call: TRBV27; clone_size: -; j_call: TRBJ1-5; d_call: -; cdr3_aa: CLPRAPQHF; cdr3_nt: TGCCTCCCGAGGGCCCCCCAGCATTTT
v_call: TRBV15; clone_size: -; j_call: TRBJ1-5; d_call: -; cdr3_aa: CATSRDRGNSNQPQHF; cdr3_nt: TGTGCCACCAGCAGAGATCGGGGGAATAGCAATCAGCCCCAGCATTTT
v_call: TRBV9; clone_size: -; j_call: TRBJ2-3; d_call: -; cdr3_aa: CASSVVEGGPGDTQYF; cdr3_nt: TGTGCCAGCAGCGTAGTAGAAGGGGGGCCTGGAGATACGCAGTATTTT
v_call: TRBV7-9; clone_size: -; j_call: TRBJ1-4; d_call: TRBD1; cdr3_aa: CASSPSPGQGSEKLFF; cdr3_nt: TGTGCCAGCAGCCCAAGCCCGGGACAGGGGTCTGAAAAACTGTTTTTT
v_call: TRBV6-5; clone_size: -; j_call: TRBJ1-5; d_call: -; cdr3_aa: CASSQGYSNQPQHF; cdr3_nt: TGTGCCAGCAGCCAGGGATATAGCAATCAGCCCCAGCATTTT
v_call: TRBV19; clone_size: -; j_call: TRBJ1-2; d_call: TRBD1; cdr3_aa: CASSGTGGYGYTF; cdr3_nt: TGTGCCAGTAGTGGGACAGGGGGATATGGCTACACCTTC
v_call: TRBV28; clone_size: once; j_call: TRBJ1-1; d_call: -; cdr3_aa: CASSPRENTEAFF; cdr3_nt: TGTGCCAGCAGTCCCAGGGAGAACACTGAAGCTTTCTTT
v_call: TRBV12-3/TRBV12-4; clone_size: -; j_call: TRBJ1-2; d_call: TRBD1; cdr3_aa: CASSFPQGHGYTF; cdr3_nt: TGTGCCAGCAGTTTCCCACAGGGGCATGGCTACACCTTC
v_call: TRBV10-3; clone_size: -; j_call: TRBJ2-1; d_call: -; cdr3_aa: CAIYDKNEQFF; cdr3_nt: TGTGCCATTTACGACAAAAATGAGCAGTTCTTC
v_call: TRBV6-5; clone_size: -; j_call: TRBJ2-6; d_call: -; cdr3_aa: CASKRSGANVLTF; cdr3_nt: TGTGCCAGCAAGCGGTCTGGGGCCAACGTCCTGACTTTC
v_call: TRBV18; clone_size: -; j_call: TRBJ2-1; d_call: TRBD2; cdr3_aa: CASSTSSGRANEQFF; cdr3_nt: TGTGCCAGCTCAACGTCTAGCGGGAGGGCCAATGAGCAGTTCTTC
v_call: TRBV5-1; clone_size: -; j_call: TRBJ2-7; d_call: -; cdr3_aa: CASSLGAGDGQYF; cdr3_nt: TGCGCCAGCAGCTTGGGGGCTGGGGATGGGCAGTACTTC
v_call: TRBV2; clone_size: -; j_call: TRBJ1-2; d_call: -; cdr3_aa: CASSRTDTYYGYTF; cdr3_nt: TGTGCCAGCAGTAGAACGGACACTTATTATGGCTACACCTTC
v_call: TRBV2; clone_size: -; j_call: TRBJ2-5; d_call: -; cdr3_aa: CASSELRGSRETQYF; cdr3_nt: TGTGCCAGCAGTGAGCTCAGGGGCAGTAGGGAGACCCAGTACTTC
v_call: TRBV6-5; clone_size: -; j_call: TRBJ1-1; d_call: -; cdr3_aa: CASSLSPSVDTEAFF; cdr3_nt: TGTGCCAGCAGCCTCTCCCCCTCCGTGGACACTGAAGCTTTCTTT
v_call: TRBV27; clone_size: -; j_call: TRBJ1-6; d_call: TRBD1; cdr3_aa: CASSMTGGNSPLHF; cdr3_nt: TGTGCCAGCAGTATGACAGGGGGAAATTCACCCCTCCACTTT
v_call: TRBV2; clone_size: few; j_call: TRBJ2-5; d_call: -; cdr3_aa: CASRKASWETQYF; cdr3_nt: TGTGCCAGCAGGAAGGCCTCGTGGGAGACCCAGTACTTC
v_call: TRBV6-5; clone_size: -; j_call: TRBJ1-2; d_call: -; cdr3_aa: CASNGWGSGTF; cdr3_nt: -
v_call: TRBV5-1; clone_size: -; j_call: TRBJ1-2; d_call: TRBD1; cdr3_aa: CASSTQGDTSYGYTF; cdr3_nt: TGCGCCAGCAGCACCCAGGGGGACACCAGCTATGGCTACACCTTC
v_call: TRBV2; clone_size: -; j_call: TRBJ2-3; d_call: TRBD2; cdr3_aa: CASSKGTSGRAPDTQYF; cdr3_nt: TGTGCCAGCAGCAAAGGGACTAGCGGGAGGGCCCCAGATACGCAGTATTTT
v_call: TRBV2; clone_size: -; j_call: TRBJ2-1; d_call: -; cdr3_aa: CASSERGSSYNEQFF; cdr3_nt: TGTGCCAGCAGTGAACGGGGAAGCTCCTACAATGAGCAGTTCTTC
v_call: TRBV29-1; clone_size: once; j_call: TRBJ2-5; d_call: -; cdr3_aa: CSVEFQGETQYF; cdr3_nt: TGCAGCGTCGAATTTCAGGGAGAGACCCAGTACTTC
v_call: TRBV7-2; clone_size: -; j_call: TRBJ2-1; d_call: TRBD2; cdr3_aa: CASSLLTSGRVRNEQFF; cdr3_nt: TGTGCCAGCAGCTTACTGACTAGCGGGAGGGTACGCAATGAGCAGTTCTTC